This entry concerns a single TCR beta chain. Clones were read by immunoSEQ multiplex PCR, and TCRdb kept only the in-frame ones, dropping some. The table lists approximately 6,000 clones, around two thirds of them singletons. The source of the sample is a study of cytotoxic CD8 clonotypes in ibrutinib-treated CLL. Trimming took 0 bases from V and 2 from J, leaving 11 bases between them. The CDR3 spans 15 residues. CDR1 and CDR2 (germline): MNHEY, SVGAGI. The receptor was isolated from a human donor with chronic lymphocytic leukemia. The J gene is TRBJ2-7, the V gene TRBV6-5, with D unclear. The sequenced sample was PBMCs, obtained before ibrutinib treatment. CDR3 protein: CASSYSGYSPYEQYF. For the CDR3, the DNA is TGTGCCAGCAGTTACTCTGGGTATTCACCCTACGAGCAGTACTTC.